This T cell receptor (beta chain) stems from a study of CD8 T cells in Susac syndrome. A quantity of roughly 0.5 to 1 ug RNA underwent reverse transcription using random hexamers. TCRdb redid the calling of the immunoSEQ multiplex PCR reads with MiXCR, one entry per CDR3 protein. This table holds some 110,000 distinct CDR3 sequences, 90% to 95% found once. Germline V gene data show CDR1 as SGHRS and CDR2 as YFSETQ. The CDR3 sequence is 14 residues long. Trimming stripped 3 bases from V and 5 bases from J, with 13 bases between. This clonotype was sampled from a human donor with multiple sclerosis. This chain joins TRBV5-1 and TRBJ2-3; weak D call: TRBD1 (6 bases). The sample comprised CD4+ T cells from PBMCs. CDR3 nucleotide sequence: TGCGCCAGCAGCTCCGGGACACCGGAAGATACGCAGTATTTT. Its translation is CASSSGTPEDTQYF. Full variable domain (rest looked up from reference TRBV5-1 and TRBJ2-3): KAGVTQTPRYLIKTRGQQVTLSCSPISGHRSVSWYQQTPGQGLQFLFEYFSETQRNKGNFPGRFSGRQFSNSRSEMNVSTLELGDSALYLCASSSGTPEDTQYFGPGTRLTVL.